These T cell receptor beta chains were read from a single sample in a study of blood T cell repertoires in COVID-19. Clones were sequenced by immunoSEQ multiplex PCR, and TCRdb holds only the in-frame ones, with some missing. The profile shows 240,000 or so clones, approximately 84% of them singletons. Sequencing was carried out using peripheral blood. These receptors were obtained from a woman aged 80 or over with acute or convalescent COVID-19. The CDR3 runs from the conserved cysteine through the conserved F or W. D genes are given only for firm matches. Size tells how often a clone was seen (once, few, many) or the class of an expanded clone, and some rows leave it out.

>TRBD2|.|TRBV7-2|TRBJ2-1
CASSDAYSGTYNEQFF
TGTGCCAGCAGCGACGCATATAGCGGGACCTACAATGAGCAGTTCTTC
>.|.|TRBV5-1|TRBJ1-2
CASSLTHRQSLTF
TGCGCCAGCAGCTTGACACACAGGCAATCTCTCACCTTC
>.|many|TRBV10-3|TRBJ1-4
CAIRGRINEKLFF
TGTGCCATCAGGGGCAGGATTAATGAAAAACTGTTTTTT
>TRBD1|.|TRBV5-8|TRBJ1-6
CASSLTGGSYSPLHF
TGTGCCAGCAGCTTGACAGGGGGGAGTTATTCACCCCTCCACTTT
>.|.|TRBV5-1|TRBJ2-2
CASSELQQGLSGELFF
TGCGCCAGCAGCGAACTCCAACAGGGATTATCCGGGGAGCTGTTTTTT
>.|.|TRBV10-3|TRBJ1-3
CAISALEQAGWNTIYF
TGTGCCATCAGTGCCCTTGAACAGGCAGGTTGGAACACCATATATTTT
>.|.|TRBV29-1|TRBJ2-3
CSVSPQDLSDTQYF
TGCAGCGTGAGTCCCCAGGATCTTTCGGATACGCAGTATTTT
>.|.|TRBV7-9|TRBJ2-1
CASSITAGTYNEQFF
TGTGCCAGCAGCATCACCGCAGGGACCTACAATGAGCAGTTCTTC
>TRBD2|.|TRBV11-2|TRBJ2-1
CASSLSSGSTNEQFF
TGTGCCAGCAGCTTATCTAGCGGGAGCACCAATGAGCAGTTCTTC
>TRBD1|.|TRBV24-1|TRBJ1-3
CATSDGTEGNTIYF
TGTGCCACCAGTGATGGGACAGAAGGAAACACCATATATTTT
>.|.|TRBV6-5|TRBJ2-2
CASRVADYTGELFF
TGTGCCAGCAGGGTAGCGGATTACACCGGGGAGCTGTTTTTT
>.|.|TRBV5-4|TRBJ2-5
CASSLETGHQETQYF
TGTGCCAGCAGCTTGGAAACAGGACATCAAGAGACCCAGTACTTC
>.|few|TRBV4-1|TRBJ2-7
CASSQDPRSSGSSYEQYF
TGCGCCAGCAGCCAAGATCCAAGGAGTAGCGGTAGCTCCTACGAGCAGTACTTC
>.|.|TRBV3-1/TRBV3-2|TRBJ2-1
CASSQDPLTSMNEQFF
TGTGCCAGCAGCCAAGATCCCCTGACTAGTATGAATGAGCAGTTCTTC
>.|.|TRBV15|TRBJ2-7
CATSRDQELVGEQYF
TGTGCCACCAGCAGAGATCAGGAACTAGTCGGCGAGCAGTACTTC
>TRBD1|once|TRBV9|TRBJ1-6
CASRPGTDNSPLHF
TGTGCCAGCAGACCCGGGACAGATAATTCACCCCTCCACTTT
>.|.|TRBV5-1|TRBJ1-2
CASSLVQGNYGYTF
TGCGCCAGCAGCTTGGTGCAGGGTAACTATGGCTACACCTTC
>TRBD2|.|TRBV9|TRBJ2-1
CASSHGGVNEQFF
TGTGCCAGCAGCCATGGGGGGGTCAATGAGCAGTTCTTC
>TRBD2|.|TRBV5-1|TRBJ2-1
CASSPGLAGVGIYNEQFF
TGCGCCAGCAGCCCGGGACTAGCGGGAGTCGGGATCTACAATGAGCAGTTCTTC
>.|few|TRBV14|TRBJ2-7
CASSQERGTEQYF
TGTGCCAGCAGCCAAGAAAGGGGGACCGAGCAGTACTTC
>.|.|TRBV12-5|TRBJ2-5
CASGLALQETQYF
TGTGCTAGTGGTTTGGCCCTCCAAGAGACCCAGTACTTC
>.|.|TRBV7-6|TRBJ2-3
CASSLVGAGTDTQYF
TGTGCCAGCAGCTTAGTTGGGGCTGGCACAGATACGCAGTATTTT
>TRBD1|.|TRBV7-9|TRBJ1-1
CASSSGQVNTEAFF
TGTGCCAGCAGCTCGGGACAGGTGAACACTGAAGCTTTCTTT
>.|few|TRBV2|TRBJ2-7
CASRETESSYEQYF
TGTGCCAGCAGGGAGACAGAAAGCTCCTACGAGCAGTACTTC
>.|.|TRBV6-2/TRBV6-3|TRBJ1-6
CASSTGPGDYNSPLHF
TGTGCCAGCAGTACTGGACCCGGGGACTATAATTCACCCCTCCACTTT
>.|.|TRBV6-5|TRBJ2-7
CASSRSLTYEQYF
TGTGCCAGCAGCCGGTCGCTTACCTACGAGCAGTACTTC
>TRBD2|once|TRBV4-2|TRBJ2-2
CASSQEPLAVNTGELFF
TGTGCCAGCAGCCAAGAGCCACTAGCGGTGAACACCGGGGAGCTGTTTTTT
>TRBD1|.|TRBV28|TRBJ1-1
CASSPGQLMNTEAFF
TGTGCCAGCAGTCCGGGACAGCTAATGAACACTGAAGCTTTCTTT
>.|.|TRBV18|TRBJ1-3
CASSPLGLNSGNTIYF
TGTGCCAGCTCACCATTGGGACTTAACTCTGGAAACACCATATATTTT
>.|.|TRBV7-3|TRBJ2-6
CASSPEGGAGANVLTF
TGTGCCAGCAGCCCCGAAGGGGGGGCTGGGGCCAACGTCCTGACTTTC
>TRBD1|few|TRBV27|TRBJ1-6
CATLPGQGANSPLHF
TGTGCCACCCTACCCGGACAGGGGGCGAATTCACCCCTCCACTTT
>.|few|TRBV2|TRBJ1-5
CASSADNNQPQHF
TGTGCCAGCAGCGCAGACAACAATCAGCCCCAGCATTTT
>.|once|TRBV25-1|TRBJ2-7
CASSEYYRDYEQYF
TGTGCCAGCAGTGAATATTACAGGGACTACGAGCAGTACTTC
>TRBD1|once|TRBV3-1/TRBV3-2|TRBJ2-1
CASSQARQGINEQFF
TGTGCCAGCAGCCAAGCAAGACAGGGCATCAATGAGCAGTTCTTC
>TRBD1|.|TRBV20-1|TRBJ2-7
CSAQGAYEQYF
TGCAGTGCCCAGGGGGCTTACGAGCAGTACTTC
>.|.|TRBV5-1|TRBJ2-5
CASSLAGRGLQETQYF
TGCGCCAGCAGCTTGGCGGGTAGGGGATTACAAGAGACCCAGTACTTC
>.|.|TRBV27|TRBJ1-3
CASSLRVGYAGNTIYF
TGTGCCAGCAGCCTACGGGTCGGGTATGCTGGAAACACCATATATTTT
>.|.|TRBV28|TRBJ1-6
CASEPGSYNSPLHF
TGTGCCAGCGAGCCGGGCTCCTATAATTCACCCCTCCACTTT
>.|.|TRBV2|TRBJ2-7
CASSPRARYEQYF
TGTGCCAGCAGCCCCAGGGCCCGCTACGAGCAGTACTTC
>.|.|TRBV12-3/TRBV12-4|TRBJ1-2
CASSLAGVYGYTF
TGTGCCAGCAGCCTAGCAGGGGTGTACGGCTACACCTTC
>TRBD2|.|TRBV4-1|TRBJ2-3
CASSQDWRGEADTQYF
TGCGCCAGCAGCCAAGATTGGCGGGGGGAGGCAGATACGCAGTATTTT
>TRBD1|once|TRBV6-5|TRBJ2-1
CASSSGQGVSNEQFF
TGTGCCAGCAGTTCGGGACAGGGTGTATCCAATGAGCAGTTCTTC
>TRBD1|.|TRBV28|TRBJ1-2
CASSLPGTGAPAGGYTF
TGTGCCAGCAGTTTACCCGGGACAGGGGCCCCCGCGGGAGGCTACACCTTC